This TCR beta chain was sequenced for a study of T cells in localized non-small cell lung cancer. Study-wide results and caveats: Highest T cell clonality was seen in uninvolved adjacent lung, surpassing that measured in tumor. The appearance of a median about 62 of the top 100 tumor clones was seen in adjacent lung.

Assay: immunoSEQ multiplex PCR; the TCRdb copy retains only in-frame clones and omits some. The sample includes roughly 6,000 clones, 87% of them seen just once. Germline values: CDR1 MNHNS, CDR2 SASEGT. The length of the CDR3 is 15 residues. V lost 6 bases and J 5 bases, leaving 16 bases between the germline ends. Of note for this clone: Its specificity is not known.

This sequence originates from a male donor older than 55 with stage I lung adenocarcinoma. V is TRBV6-1 and J is TRBJ2-2, with D possibly being TRBD1 or TRBD2 (7 bases each). This specimen was peripheral blood, taken before any cancer treatment. CDR3 sequence: CASRLGTAGTGELFF. The CDR3 nucleotides read TGTGCCAGCAGGTTGGGGACAGCGGGGACCGGGGAGCTGTTTTTT.